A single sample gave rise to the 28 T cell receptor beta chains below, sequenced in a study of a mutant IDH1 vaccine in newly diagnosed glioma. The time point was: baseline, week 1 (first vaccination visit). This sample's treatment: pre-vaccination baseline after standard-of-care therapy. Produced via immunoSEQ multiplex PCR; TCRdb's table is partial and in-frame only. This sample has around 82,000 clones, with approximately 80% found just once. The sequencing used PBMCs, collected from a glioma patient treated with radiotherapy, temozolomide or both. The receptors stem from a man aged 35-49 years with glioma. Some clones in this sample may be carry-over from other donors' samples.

CDR3 in amino acids: CASSYSKPRVGNTIYF. The DNA for the CDR3 is TGTGCCAGCAGTTACTCGAAACCCAGGGTTGGAAACACCATATATTTT. This chain joins TRBV6-5 and TRBJ1-3; a possible D gene is TRBD1 (5 bases). Trimming took 0 bases from V and 3 from J, leaving 12 bases between them. In germline, CDR1 is MNHEY, CDR2 SVGAGI. The CDR3 spans 16 residues.

DNA of the CDR3: TGTGCCAGCAGTAGAGGCTCCGTAGAAGCTTTCTTT. Protein sequence: CASSRGSVEAFF. The chain uses TRBV13 and TRBJ1-1; the D is unclear. Germline CDR1 PRHDT, CDR2 FYEKMQ (reference sequence). V dropped 6 bases and J dropped 8 bases, with 13 bases sitting between them. CDR3 length: 12 residues.

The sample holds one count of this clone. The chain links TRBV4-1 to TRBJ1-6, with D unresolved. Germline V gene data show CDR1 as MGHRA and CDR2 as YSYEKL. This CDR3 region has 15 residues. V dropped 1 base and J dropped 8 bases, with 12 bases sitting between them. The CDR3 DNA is TGCGCCAGCAGCCAAGGCCCGATCACGGATTCACCCCTCCACTTT. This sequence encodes CASSQGPITDSPLHF.

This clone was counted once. The CDR3 DNA reads TGTGCCAGCTACGTCGCCGGCGGCACAGATACGCAGTATTTT. As protein: CASYVAGGTDTQYF. The J gene is TRBJ2-3, the V gene TRBV7-9; the D is unclear. This CDR3 spans 14 amino acids. V dropped 8 bases and J dropped 1 base, with 13 bases sitting between them. Germline values: CDR1 SEHNR, CDR2 FQNEAQ (reference sequence).

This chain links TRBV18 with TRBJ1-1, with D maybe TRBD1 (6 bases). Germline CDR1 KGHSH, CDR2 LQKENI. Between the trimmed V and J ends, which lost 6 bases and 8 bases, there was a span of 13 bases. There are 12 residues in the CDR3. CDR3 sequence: CASSHGTIEAFF. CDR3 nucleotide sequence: TGTGCCAGCTCCCATGGGACAATCGAAGCTTTCTTT.

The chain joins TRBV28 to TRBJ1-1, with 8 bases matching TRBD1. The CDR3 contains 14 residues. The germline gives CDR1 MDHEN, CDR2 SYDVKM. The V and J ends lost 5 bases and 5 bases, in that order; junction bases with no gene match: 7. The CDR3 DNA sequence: TGTGCCAGCAGTGTCGGACAGGGCTCGACTGAAGCTTTCTTT. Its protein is CASSVGQGSTEAFF.

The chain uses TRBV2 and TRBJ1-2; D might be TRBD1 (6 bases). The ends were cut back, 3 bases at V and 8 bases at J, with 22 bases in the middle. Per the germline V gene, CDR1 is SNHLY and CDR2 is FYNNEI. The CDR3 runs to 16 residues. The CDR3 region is CASSDSVRGASVGYTF. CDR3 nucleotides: TGTGCCAGCAGTGATAGTGTAAGGGGGGCCAGTGTGGGCTACACCTTC.

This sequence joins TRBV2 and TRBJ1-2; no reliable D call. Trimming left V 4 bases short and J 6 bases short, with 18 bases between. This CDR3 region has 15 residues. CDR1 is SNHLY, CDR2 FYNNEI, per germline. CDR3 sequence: CASSVTVLKQDGYTF. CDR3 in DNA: TGTGCCAGCAGTGTTACAGTCCTTAAGCAGGATGGCTACACCTTC. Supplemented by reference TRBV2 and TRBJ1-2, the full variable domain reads EPEVTQTPSHQVTQMGQEVILRCVPISNHLYFYWYRQILGQKVEFLVSFYNNEISEKSEIFDDQFSVERPDGSNFTLKIRSTKLEDSAMYFCASSVTVLKQDGYTFGSGTRLTVV.

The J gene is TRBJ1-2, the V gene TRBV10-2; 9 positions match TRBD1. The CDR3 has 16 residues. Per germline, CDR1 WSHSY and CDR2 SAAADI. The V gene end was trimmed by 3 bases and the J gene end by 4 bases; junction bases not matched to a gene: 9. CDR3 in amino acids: CASSDRGTGRSYGYTF. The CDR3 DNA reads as TGCGCCAGCAGTGATAGGGGGACAGGGAGAAGCTATGGCTACACCTTC.

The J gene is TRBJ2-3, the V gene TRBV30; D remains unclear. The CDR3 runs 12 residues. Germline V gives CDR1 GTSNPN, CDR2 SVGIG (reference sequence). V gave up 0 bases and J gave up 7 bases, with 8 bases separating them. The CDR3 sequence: CAWSVSGNTQYF. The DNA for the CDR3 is TGTGCCTGGAGTGTTTCAGGAAATACGCAGTATTTT.

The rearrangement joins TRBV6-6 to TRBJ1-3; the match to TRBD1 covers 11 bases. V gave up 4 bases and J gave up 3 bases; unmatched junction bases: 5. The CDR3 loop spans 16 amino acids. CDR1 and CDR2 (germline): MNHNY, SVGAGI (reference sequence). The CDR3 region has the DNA TGTGCCAGCAGTTCCTCCGGGACAGGGGGTGGAAACACCATATATTTT. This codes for CASSSSGTGGGNTIYF.

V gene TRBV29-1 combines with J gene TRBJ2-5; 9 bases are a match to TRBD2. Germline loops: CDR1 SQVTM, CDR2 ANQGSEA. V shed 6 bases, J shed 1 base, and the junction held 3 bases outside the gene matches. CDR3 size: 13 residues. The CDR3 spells CSVKAGGQETQYF. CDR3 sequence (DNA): TGCAGCGTCAAAGCGGGGGGCCAAGAGACCCAGTACTTC.

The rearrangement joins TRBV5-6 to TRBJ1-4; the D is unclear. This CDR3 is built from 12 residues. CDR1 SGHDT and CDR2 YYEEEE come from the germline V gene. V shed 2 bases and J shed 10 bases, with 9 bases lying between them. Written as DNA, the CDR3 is TGTGCCAGCAGCTTTGACGGACGAAAACTGTTTTTT. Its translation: CASSFDGRKLFF.

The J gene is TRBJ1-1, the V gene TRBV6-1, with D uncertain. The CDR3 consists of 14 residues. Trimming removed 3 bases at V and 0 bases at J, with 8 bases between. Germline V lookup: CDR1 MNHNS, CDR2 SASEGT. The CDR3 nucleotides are TGTGCCAGCAGTGATTTTCCTTTGAACACTGAAGCTTTCTTT. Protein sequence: CASSDFPLNTEAFF.

The DNA for the CDR3 is TGTGCCAGCAGCTTGGGCAGGTACTCCTACGAGCAGTACTTC. Its protein product is CASSLGRYSYEQYF. The rearrangement links TRBV5-6 to TRBJ2-7; D remains unclear. Germline lookup yields CDR1 SGHDT and CDR2 YYEEEE. The CDR3 covers 14 residues. V lost 0 bases to trimming and J lost 0 bases, with 7 bases between them.

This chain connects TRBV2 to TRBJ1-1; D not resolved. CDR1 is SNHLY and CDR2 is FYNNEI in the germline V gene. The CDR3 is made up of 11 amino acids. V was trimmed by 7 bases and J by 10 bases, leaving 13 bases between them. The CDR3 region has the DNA TGTGCCAGCACCGACCGTATCGGAGCTTTCTTT. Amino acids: CASTDRIGAFF.

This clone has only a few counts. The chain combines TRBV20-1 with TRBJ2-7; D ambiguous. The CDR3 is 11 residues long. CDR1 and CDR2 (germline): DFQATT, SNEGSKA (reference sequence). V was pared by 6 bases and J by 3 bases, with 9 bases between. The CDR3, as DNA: TGCAGTGCCTTCCAGAGCTACGAGCAGTACTTC. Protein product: CSAFQSYEQYF.

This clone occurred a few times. The CDR3, as DNA: TGCGCCAGCAGCTTGCGAGGACAGAACAACTATGGCTACACCTTC. Its translation: CASSLRGQNNYGYTF. The V gene is TRBV5-1, the J gene TRBJ1-2, with D maybe TRBD1 (6 bases). The germline V gene encodes CDR1 SGHRS and CDR2 YFSETQ. The V and J ends lost 1 base and 2 bases respectively, with 12 bases between them. The CDR3 length is 15 residues.

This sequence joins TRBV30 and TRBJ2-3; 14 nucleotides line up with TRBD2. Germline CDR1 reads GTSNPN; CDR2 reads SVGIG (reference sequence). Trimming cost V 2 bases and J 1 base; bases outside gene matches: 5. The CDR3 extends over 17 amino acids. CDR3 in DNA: TGTGCCTGGAGTAACACGGGACTAGCGGGGGGCACAGATACGCAGTATTTT. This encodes CAWSNTGLAGGTDTQYF.

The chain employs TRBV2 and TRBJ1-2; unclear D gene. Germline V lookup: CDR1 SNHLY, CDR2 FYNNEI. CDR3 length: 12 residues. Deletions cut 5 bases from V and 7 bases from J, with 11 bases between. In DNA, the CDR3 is TGTGCCAGCAGTTTAGTTCTCCCTGGCTACACCTTC. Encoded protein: CASSLVLPGYTF.

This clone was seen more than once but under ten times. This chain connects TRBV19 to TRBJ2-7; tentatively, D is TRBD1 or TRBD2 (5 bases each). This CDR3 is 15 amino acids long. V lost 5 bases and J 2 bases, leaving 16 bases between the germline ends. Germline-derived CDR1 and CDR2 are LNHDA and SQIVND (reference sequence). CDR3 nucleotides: TGTGCCAGTAGTCCCCTACGGGACCGAGCCTACGAGCAGTACTTC. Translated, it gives CASSPLRDRAYEQYF.

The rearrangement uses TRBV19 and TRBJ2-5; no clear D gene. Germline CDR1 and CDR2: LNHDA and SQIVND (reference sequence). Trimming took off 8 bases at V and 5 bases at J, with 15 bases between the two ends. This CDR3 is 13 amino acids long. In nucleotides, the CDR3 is TGTGCCAGTGGTGGCGTAAATAGGGAGACCCAGTACTTC. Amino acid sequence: CASGGVNRETQYF.

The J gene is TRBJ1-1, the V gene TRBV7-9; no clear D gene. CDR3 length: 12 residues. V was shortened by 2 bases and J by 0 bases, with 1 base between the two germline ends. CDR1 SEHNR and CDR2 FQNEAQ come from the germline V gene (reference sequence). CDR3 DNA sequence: TGTGCCAGCAGCTTAATGAACACTGAAGCTTTCTTT. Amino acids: CASSLMNTEAFF.

Here the CDR3 DNA reads TGTGCCAGCAGCTCCGGACAGGGACTTAAAGCTTTCTTT. Translating it yields CASSSGQGLKAFF. The rearrangement links TRBV5-8 to TRBJ1-1, with 8 nucleotides matching TRBD1. The V gene end was trimmed by 3 bases and the J gene end by 9 bases; junction bases not matched to a gene: 7. CDR1 and CDR2 (germline): SGHTS, YDEGEE. This CDR3 spans 13 amino acids.

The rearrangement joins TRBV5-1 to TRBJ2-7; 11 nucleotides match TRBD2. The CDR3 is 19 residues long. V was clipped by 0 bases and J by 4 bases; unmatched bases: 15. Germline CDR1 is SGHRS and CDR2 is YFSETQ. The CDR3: CASSLELAGVKAYFYEQYF. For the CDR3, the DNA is TGCGCCAGCAGCTTGGAACTAGCGGGGGTGAAGGCCTATTTTTACGAGCAGTACTTC. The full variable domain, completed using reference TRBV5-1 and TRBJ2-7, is KAGVTQTPRYLIKTRGQQVTLSCSPISGHRSVSWYQQTPGQGLQFLFEYFSETQRNKGNFPGRFSGRQFSNSRSEMNVSTLELGDSALYLCASSLELAGVKAYFYEQYFGPGTRLTVT.

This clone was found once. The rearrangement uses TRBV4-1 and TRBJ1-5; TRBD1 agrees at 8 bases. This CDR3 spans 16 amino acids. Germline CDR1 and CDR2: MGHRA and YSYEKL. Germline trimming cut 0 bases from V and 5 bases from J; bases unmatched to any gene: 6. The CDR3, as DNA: TGCGCCAGCAGCCAAGATGGTTACAGGGGGGATCAGCCCCAGCATTTT. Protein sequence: CASSQDGYRGDQPQHF.

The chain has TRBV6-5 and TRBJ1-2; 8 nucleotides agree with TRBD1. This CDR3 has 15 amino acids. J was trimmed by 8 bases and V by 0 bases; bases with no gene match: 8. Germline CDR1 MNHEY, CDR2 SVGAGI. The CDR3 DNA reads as TGTGCCAGCAGTTACTCGGGGACAGGTTTGAACGGCTACACCTTC. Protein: CASSYSGTGLNGYTF.

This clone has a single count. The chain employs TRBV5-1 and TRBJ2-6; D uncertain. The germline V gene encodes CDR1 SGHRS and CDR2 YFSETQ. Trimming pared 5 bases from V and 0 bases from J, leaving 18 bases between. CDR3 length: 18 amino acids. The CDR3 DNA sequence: TGCGCCAGCAGGGTGGTGTCGTGGCCCGTCTCTGGGGCCAACGTCCTGACTTTC. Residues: CASRVVSWPVSGANVLTF.